This T cell receptor (beta chain) was documented in a study of Ad26.COV2.S vaccination and SARS-CoV-2 variants. General study points: Placebo recipients trailed vaccine recipients in spike-specific TCR breadth.

This clone was seen more than once but under ten times. Its specificity is unknown. The repertoire was sequenced with immunoSEQ multiplex PCR; TCRdb's copy has only in-frame clones and lacks some. The data contain about 250,000 clones, around nine tenths of them singletons. The treatment is: some 19 received Ad26.COV2.S at low or high dose, single or two shots; about 5 received placebo; per-sample allocation not given. Day 63 following the first vaccine or placebo injection was when the samples were taken. Based in Boston, the donor was an adult of 18-55 years. The sequences come from peripheral blood, collected in a trial of Ad26.COV2.S vaccine versus placebo. This TCR derives from a person between 18 and 60 years old who received the Ad26.COV2.S COVID-19 vaccine or a placebo.

The chain's CDR3 is CASSHTGTWGNGYTF. CDR3 coding DNA: TGCGCCAGCAGCCATACCGGGACCTGGGGGAATGGCTACACCTTC. The chain carries TRBV4-3 and TRBJ1-2; tentatively, D is TRBD1 (5 bases). The CDR3 covers 15 residues. Germline V gene lookup returns CDR1 LGHNA and CDR2 YSLEER. V was pared by 3 bases and J by 6 bases, with 17 bases between.